This TCR beta chain came from a study of beta chain features in type 1 diabetes. Study observations and caveats: TCRB CDR3s from Type 1 diabetes patients were moderately but significantly shorter in all four CD4+ subsets.

Expressed TCRB transcripts were sequenced, since all the RNA that had been isolated was reverse transcribed. The table came from immunoSEQ multiplex PCR; TCRdb's copy has only in-frame clones and leaves some out. Of a few hundred thousand clones in the sample, 20% were seen once. This clone was counted between two and nine times. Its antigen is not known. The authors obtained over 95% purity in all sorted populations. V trimming: 3 bases; J trimming: 3 bases; junction bases outside the gene matches: 8. The CDR3 spans 16 residues. CDR1 MGHRA and CDR2 YSYEKL come from the germline V gene. What was sequenced was naive CD4+ T cells from blood. This sequence originates from a middle-aged woman with type 1 diabetes. The genes are TRBV4-1 and TRBJ2-7; 10 bases map to TRBD2. The DNA for the CDR3 is TGCGCCAGCAGCCAGCTGAGCGGGAGGGCCCGCTACGAGCAGTACTTC. Its translation is CASSQLSGRARYEQYF.